The 14 T cell receptor beta chains in this list originate from one sample, sequenced in a study of T cell changes during pregnancy in multiple sclerosis. The data were produced by immunoSEQ multiplex PCR, yet TCRdb's version contains in-frame clones alone and is incomplete. The sample has tens of thousands of clones, approximately 94% seen once. The specimen was peripheral blood, collected in the third trimester of pregnancy. The receptors stem from a female donor with multiple sclerosis, enrolled in a pregnancy study.

This chain joins TRBV27 and TRBJ2-1, with 7 bases aligning to TRBD2. Trimming cost V 5 bases and J 5 bases; bases outside gene matches: 12. The V gene's germline CDR1 is MNHEY and CDR2 SMNVEV (reference sequence). The CDR3 is made up of 16 amino acids. DNA of the CDR3: TGTGCCAGCAGTCACGTTCCCGGGACTAACAACAATGAGCAGTTCTTC. Protein: CASSHVPGTNNNEQFF.

The chain couples TRBV19 to TRBJ2-5; possible D gene TRBD1, 5 bases. Trimming stripped 9 bases from V and 1 base from J, with 18 bases between. Germline V gene lookup returns CDR1 LNHDA and CDR2 SQIVND (reference sequence). This CDR3 is built from 15 residues. CDR3 DNA: TGTGCCAGCAGATCATATAGGGGTGCCCAAGAGACCCAGTACTTC. Its protein is CASRSYRGAQETQYF.

The J gene is TRBJ1-2, the V gene TRBV7-9; D ambiguous. Germline CDR1 reads SEHNR; CDR2 reads FQNEAQ (reference sequence). This CDR3 comprises 14 residues. Trimming removed 5 bases at V and 4 bases at J, with 14 bases between. Here the CDR3 reads CASSPDSALYGYTF. Here the CDR3 DNA reads TGTGCCAGCAGCCCCGACTCGGCGCTCTATGGCTACACCTTC.

This rearrangement joins TRBV6-5 to TRBJ1-1; D is perhaps TRBD1 (5 bases). Germline V gene data show CDR1 as MNHEY and CDR2 as SVGAGI. CDR3 length: 14 residues. Trimming shortened V by 7 bases and J by 0 bases, and 12 bases separated the two germline ends. The CDR3 bases are TGTGCCAGCAAGCGCGGGGGGATGAACACTGAAGCTTTCTTT. This gives the protein CASKRGGMNTEAFF.

The chain is built from TRBV28 and TRBJ2-7, with 9 bases fitting TRBD1. CDR1 is MDHEN, CDR2 SYDVKM, per germline. The J segment lost 10 bases and the V segment lost 6 bases, leaving 7 bases of the junction unmatched. The CDR3 loop spans 12 amino acids. As DNA, the CDR3 is TGTGCCAGCAGCCCGGACAGGGGTGGACAGTACTTC. Translating it yields CASSPDRGGQYF. Combining the CDR3 with reference TRBV28 and TRBJ2-7 gives the whole variable domain DVKVTQSSRYLVKRTGEKVFLECVQDMDHENMFWYRQDPGLGLRLIYFSYDVKMKEKGDIPEGYSVSREKKERFSLILESASTNQTSMYLCASSPDRGGQYFGPGTRLTVT.

This chain uses TRBV4-1 with TRBJ1-4; 7 bases fit TRBD1. V was pared by 7 bases and J by 7 bases, with 9 bases of the junction left unmatched. The CDR3 length is 14 residues. Germline assignment: CDR1 MGHRA and CDR2 YSYEKL. CDR3 residues: CASTPGRGSEKLFF. CDR3 DNA: TGCGCCAGCACCCCTGGCAGGGGGTCTGAAAAACTGTTTTTT.

The rearrangement joins TRBV11-2 to TRBJ1-2, with TRBD1 matching over 9 bases. CDR1 is SGHAT, CDR2 FQNNGV, per germline. Losses at the gene ends were 4 bases for V and 3 bases for J; bases not matched to a gene: 9. CDR3 size: 16 residues. In DNA form, the CDR3 reads TGTGCCAGCAGCTCTCCACAGGGGGCGCGGGACTATGGCTACACCTTC. It specifies CASSSPQGARDYGYTF. Based on the CDR3 plus reference TRBV11-2 and TRBJ1-2, the full variable domain is EAGVAQSPRYKIIEKRQSVAFWCNPISGHATLYWYQQILGQGPKLLIQFQNNGVVDDSQLPKDRFSAERLKGVDSTLKIQPAKLEDSAVYLCASSSPQGARDYGYTFGSGTRLTVV.

The gene calls are TRBV5-4 and TRBJ2-1; possible D gene TRBD2, 5 bases. Germline values: CDR1 SGHNT, CDR2 YYREEE (reference sequence). V lost 2 bases and J lost 5, with 5 bases in between. The CDR3 runs to 12 residues. CDR3 bases: TGTGCCAGCAGCTTAGCGGACAATGAGCAGTTCTTC. Residues: CASSLADNEQFF.

The CDR3 loop reads CASSVGGSGYPGNEQFF. CDR3 sequence (DNA): TGTGCCAGCAGCGTAGGGGGTAGCGGCTATCCTGGCAATGAGCAGTTCTTC. The chain joins TRBV9 to TRBJ2-1; maybe TRBD2 (6 bases). This CDR3 has 17 residues. V shed 0 bases and J shed 6 bases, with 19 bases lying between them. Germline V lookup: CDR1 SGDLS, CDR2 YYNGEE. The full variable domain, its missing parts supplied by reference TRBV9 and TRBJ2-1, is DSGVTQTPKHLITATGQRVTLRCSPRSGDLSVYWYQQSLDQGLQFLIQYYNGEERAKGNILERFSAQQFPDLHSELNLSSLELGDSALYFCASSVGGSGYPGNEQFFGPGTRLTVL.

J is TRBJ2-6 and V is TRBV5-4; tentatively, D is TRBD2 (6 bases). CDR1 is SGHNT, CDR2 YYREEE, per germline (reference sequence). With 4 bases removed from V and 0 bases from J, the gap between germline ends came to 11 bases. This CDR3 is built from 16 residues. The CDR3, as DNA: TGTGCCAGCAGCCGGGACTCCAACTCTGGGGCCAACGTCCTGACTTTC. It yields the protein CASSRDSNSGANVLTF.

The chain carries TRBV5-1 and TRBJ2-2; TRBD2 agrees at 8 bases. Germline V CDR1 and CDR2: SGHRS, YFSETQ. V shed 3 bases and J 2 bases; nucleotides not matched to a gene: 6. This CDR3 spans 16 amino acids. The CDR3 DNA reads TGCGCCAGCAGCTCGGGACTAGGCCTTAACACCGGGGAGCTGTTTTTT. Residues: CASSSGLGLNTGELFF. Based on the CDR3 plus reference TRBV5-1 and TRBJ2-2, the full variable domain is KAGVTQTPRYLIKTRGQQVTLSCSPISGHRSVSWYQQTPGQGLQFLFEYFSETQRNKGNFPGRFSGRQFSNSRSEMNVSTLELGDSALYLCASSSGLGLNTGELFFGEGSRLTVL.

The chain combines TRBV27 with TRBJ2-7; 9 nucleotides match TRBD1. CDR3 size: 15 residues. The ends lost 3 bases at V and 6 bases at J; junction bases unmatched: 9. The germline CDR1 and CDR2 sequences are MNHEY and SMNVEV (reference sequence). The CDR3 bases are TGTGCCAGCAGTTTTTCTACGGGACAGGGAGGCGAGCAGTACTTC. Its translation is CASSFSTGQGGEQYF.

The chain has TRBV4-3 and TRBJ2-1; 14 bases are shared with TRBD2. J lost 2 bases, V lost 3 bases, and 6 bases had no gene match. This CDR3 is 18 amino acids long. Germline V lookup: CDR1 LGHNA, CDR2 YSLEER. The DNA for the CDR3 is TGCGCCAGCAGCCAGGGGACTAGCGGGAGCGCCCCCTACAATGAGCAGTTCTTC. Its translation is CASSQGTSGSAPYNEQFF.

The chain has TRBV5-1 and TRBJ2-2; TRBD2 matches 9 bases. With 4 bases clipped from V and 2 bases from J, the junction kept 3 bases outside the gene matches. The CDR3 length is 15 residues. Looked up from germline, CDR1 is SGHRS and CDR2 is YFSETQ. CDR3 coding DNA: TGCGCCAGCAGCCTTAGCGGGAGAAACACCGGGGAGCTGTTTTTT. This gives the protein CASSLSGRNTGELFF.